Below, one T cell receptor beta chain is given with its context. The CDR3 extends over 13 amino acids. Trimming shortened V by 1 base and J by 0 bases, and 3 bases separated the two germline ends. Germline V CDR1 and CDR2: SGHVS, FNYEAQ. This sample was taken from a study of Ad26.COV2.S vaccination and SARS-CoV-2 variants. Study information: Donor allocation was to the COV1001 Ad26.COV2.S trial arm. Dosing was one shot or two shots 56 days apart.

Regarding treatment: about 20 received Ad26.COV2.S at low or high dose, single or two shots; about 5 received placebo; per-sample allocation not given. Samples were taken on day 63 after the first vaccine or placebo injection. Method: immunoSEQ multiplex PCR; TCRdb's copy keeps in-frame clones and lacks some. Of roughly 330,000 clones in the sample, roughly nine tenths were seen once. The sequencing here drew on peripheral blood, taken in a trial of Ad26.COV2.S vaccine versus placebo. The TCR was taken from a person between 18 and 60 years old who received the Ad26.COV2.S COVID-19 vaccine or a placebo. V is TRBV7-6 and J is TRBJ1-1, with D unresolved. For the CDR3, the DNA is TGTGCCAGCAGCTTAGAAATGAACACTGAAGCTTTCTTT. Protein sequence: CASSLEMNTEAFF.